A selection of T cell receptor beta chains follows, all from one sample in a study of response to subunit inactivated influenza vaccine. TCRdb redid the calling of the RT-PCR reads with MiXCR, one entry per CDR3 protein. This table holds hundreds of thousands of distinct CDR3 sequences, around 15% found once. Source: PBMCs from blood, taken 14 to 15 days before vaccination. The receptors come from a man aged 50-59 years who received an inactivated influenza vaccine. The CDR3 runs from the conserved cysteine through the conserved F or W. Only some rows state a clone size, as once, few, many or a class for expanded clones.

v_call: TRBV27
clone_size: many
cdr3_aa: CASSFWGRGGNEQFF

v_call: TRBV24-1
clone_size: .
cdr3_aa: CATSSGTDHRNEQFF

v_call: TRBV29-1
clone_size: few
cdr3_aa: CSVVSLAGGRQLQYF

v_call: TRBV6-1
clone_size: .
cdr3_aa: CASIQQQVSYNEQFF

v_call: TRBV11-2
clone_size: few
cdr3_aa: CASSLDLAYNEQFF

v_call: TRBV7-2
clone_size: few
cdr3_aa: CASSSPSAENEQFF

v_call: TRBV13
clone_size: .
cdr3_aa: CASSGRNMYTQYF

v_call: TRBV9
clone_size: .
cdr3_aa: CASSGRQGPNTEAFF

v_call: TRBV4-3
clone_size: once
cdr3_aa: CASSPGGLAGGITDTQYF

v_call: TRBV6-5
clone_size: few
cdr3_aa: CASSSLGFGKNEQYF

v_call: TRBV2
clone_size: .
cdr3_aa: CASRKTSGETQYF

v_call: TRBV7-8
clone_size: many
cdr3_aa: CASSLDRAQPQHF

v_call: TRBV20-1
clone_size: many
cdr3_aa: CSARPWSQETQYF

v_call: TRBV9
clone_size: many
cdr3_aa: CASSEAIGGNQPQHF

v_call: TRBV2
clone_size: few
cdr3_aa: CASRAISGGLNNEQFF

v_call: TRBV7-9
clone_size: .
cdr3_aa: CASSPSQGGNSNQPQHF

v_call: TRBV5-1
clone_size: few
cdr3_aa: CASSLGTPLQETQYF

v_call: TRBV10-3
clone_size: once
cdr3_aa: CAATTTGETQYF

v_call: TRBV20-1
clone_size: .
cdr3_aa: CSAAQGSAEAFF

v_call: TRBV20-1
clone_size: few
cdr3_aa: CSARSPDSLYGYTF

v_call: TRBV12-3/TRBV12-4
clone_size: many
cdr3_aa: CASSPFKGADEQFF

v_call: TRBV12-3/TRBV12-4
clone_size: many
cdr3_aa: CASSPAGDYGYTF

v_call: TRBV7-2
clone_size: many
cdr3_aa: CASSSNSGGSGYTF

v_call: TRBV9
clone_size: .
cdr3_aa: CASSVAASGRANEQFF

v_call: TRBV20-1
clone_size: few
cdr3_aa: CSARPLAGSTNEKLFF

v_call: TRBV10-3
clone_size: few
cdr3_aa: CAISPGTSGNPSTDTQYF

v_call: TRBV6-1
clone_size: few
cdr3_aa: CASSTGRTFSYNEQFF

v_call: TRBV5-5
clone_size: .
cdr3_aa: CASSLDEYGNIQYF

v_call: TRBV2
clone_size: .
cdr3_aa: CASRVYKYTGELFF

v_call: TRBV5-1
clone_size: few
cdr3_aa: CASSYRGTGRETQYF

v_call: TRBV3-1
clone_size: .
cdr3_aa: CASSRLAGKGYNEQFF

v_call: TRBV20-1
clone_size: .
cdr3_aa: CSARSLTYEQYF

v_call: TRBV12-3/TRBV12-4
clone_size: .
cdr3_aa: CASRGTGSGYEQYF

v_call: TRBV9
clone_size: .
cdr3_aa: CASSVDGGALYEQYF

v_call: TRBV28
clone_size: .
cdr3_aa: CASSPGIAGGNEQFF

v_call: TRBV2
clone_size: .
cdr3_aa: CASRDTGRMGTEAFF

v_call: TRBV15
clone_size: .
cdr3_aa: CATSRAGQVNEQFF